This T cell receptor (beta chain) was obtained from a study of CD8+CD57+ T cells in acquired aplastic anemia. Study overall: DNA from sorted CD4+ and CD8+ cells averaged approximately 3.2 ug.

The CDR3 spans 14 residues. V trimming: 6 bases; J trimming: 4 bases; junction bases outside the gene matches: 10. Germline CDR1 SQVTM, CDR2 ANQGSEA. Genomic DNA templated the TCR beta VDJ and CDR3 profiling. TCRdb redid the calling of the reads with MiXCR, one entry per CDR3 protein. The data hold fewer than 100,000 distinct CDR3 sequences, with less than 60% observed a single time. The chain uses TRBV29-1 and TRBJ1-1, with 8 positions matching TRBD1. The receptor was derived from a human donor in good health, serving as a control. Input material: sorted CD4+, CD8+, or CD8+CD57+ T cells (not recorded which) from PBMCs. For the CDR3, the DNA is TGCAGCGTGGATGGACAGGGAATGGGCACTGAAGCTTTCTTT. Protein sequence: CSVDGQGMGTEAFF.